The entry below gives a single T cell receptor beta chain sequence along with its context. How the authors handled the data: Amplification of reference gene primers provided the estimated nucleated cell counts. Sequencing was performed with immunoSEQ multiplex PCR; in TCRdb, only in-frame clones are kept and a portion is missing. The D gene and trimming were derived from the DNA, and the V and J assignments and clone size from that table. The sample gives fewer than 250,000 clones, about four fifths of which show up once; about 8.9% is in the top ten. The sample originates from a study of blood T cell repertoires in COVID-19. Study-wide background: From the United States, Italy and Spain came samples of acute and convalescent COVID-19. The analysed material was cDNA or gDNA that came from T cells, B-cell-depleted T cells, or PBMCs.

The study drew participants aged about 18 to 89 years from approximately 23 US areas. The CDR3 runs 17 residues. Trimming left V 5 bases short and J 1 base short, with 17 bases between. Germline V gives CDR1 SEHNR, CDR2 FQNEAQ (reference sequence). Input material: PBMCs or T cells enriched from blood (not recorded which). The clonotype was recovered from a woman in her fifties or sixties with acute COVID-19. This chain uses TRBV7-9 with TRBJ1-4; possible D gene TRBD1, 6 bases. CDR3 nucleotide sequence: TGTGCCAGCAGCCAACTCCTAGAGGGGGTAACTAATGAAAAACTGTTTTTT. Amino acid sequence: CASSQLLEGVTNEKLFF. The complete variable domain, with remaining parts taken from reference TRBV7-9 and TRBJ1-4, reads DTGVSQNPRHKITKRGQNVTFRCDPISEHNRLYWYRQTLGQGPEFLTYFQNEAQLEKSRLLSDRFSAERPKGSFSTLEIQRTEQGDSAMYLCASSQLLEGVTNEKLFFGSGTQLSVL.